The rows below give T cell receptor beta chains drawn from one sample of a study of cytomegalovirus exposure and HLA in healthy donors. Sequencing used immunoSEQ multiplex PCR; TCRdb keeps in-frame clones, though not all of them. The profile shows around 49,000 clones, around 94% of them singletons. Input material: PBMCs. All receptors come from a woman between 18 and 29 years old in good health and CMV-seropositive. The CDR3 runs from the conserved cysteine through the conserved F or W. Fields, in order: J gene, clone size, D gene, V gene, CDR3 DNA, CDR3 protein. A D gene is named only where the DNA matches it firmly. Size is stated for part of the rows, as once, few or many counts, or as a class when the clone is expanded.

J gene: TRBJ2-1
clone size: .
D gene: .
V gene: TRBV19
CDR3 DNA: TGTGCCAGTAGTACGAGGACAGCCGCCTACAATGAGCAGTTCTTC
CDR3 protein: CASSTRTAAYNEQFF

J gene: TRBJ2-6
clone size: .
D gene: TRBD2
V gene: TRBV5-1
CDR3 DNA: TGCGCCAGCAGAACGGCGGGAGGCACTGGGGCCAACGTCCTGACTTTC
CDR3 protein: CASRTAGGTGANVLTF

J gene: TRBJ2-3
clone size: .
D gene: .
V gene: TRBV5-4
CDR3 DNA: TGTGCCAGCAGCTTTGACAGGCTGAGAGATACGCAGTATTTT
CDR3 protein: CASSFDRLRDTQYF

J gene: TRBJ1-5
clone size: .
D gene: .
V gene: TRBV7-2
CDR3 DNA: TGTGCCAGCGGCGGGGGTTTCAATCAGCCCCAGCATTTT
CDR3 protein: CASGGGFNQPQHF

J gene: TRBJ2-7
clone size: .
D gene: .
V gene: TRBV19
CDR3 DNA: TGTGCCAGTAGTATTTATATCGGCGGTTCCTACGAGCAGTACTTC
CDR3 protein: CASSIYIGGSYEQYF

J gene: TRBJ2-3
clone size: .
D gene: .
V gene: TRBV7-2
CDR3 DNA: TGTGCCAGCAGCCGAAGGGGGGATACGCAGTATTTT
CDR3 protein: CASSRRGDTQYF

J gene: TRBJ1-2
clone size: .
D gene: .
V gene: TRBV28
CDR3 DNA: TGTGCCAGCAGTCATCAGGGCCCCACCGGATTTGGCTACACCTTC
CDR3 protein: CASSHQGPTGFGYTF

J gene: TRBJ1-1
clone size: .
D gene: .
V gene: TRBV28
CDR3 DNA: TGTGCCAGCAGTTTATTTGCAGTTGAAGCTTTCTTT
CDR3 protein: CASSLFAVEAFF

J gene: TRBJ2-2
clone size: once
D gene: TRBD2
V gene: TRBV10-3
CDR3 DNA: TGTGCCACCGAGACTAGCGGGCTCCGCACCGGGGAGCTGTTTTTT
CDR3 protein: CATETSGLRTGELFF

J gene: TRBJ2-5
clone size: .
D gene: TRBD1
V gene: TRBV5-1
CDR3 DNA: TGCGCCAGCAGTCCGGGACAGGGACAAGAGACCCAGTACTTC
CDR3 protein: CASSPGQGQETQYF

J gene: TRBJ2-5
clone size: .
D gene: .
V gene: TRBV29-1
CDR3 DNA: TGCAGCGTTGAAGGCAGGATTCAAGAGACCCAGTACTTC
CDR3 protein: CSVEGRIQETQYF

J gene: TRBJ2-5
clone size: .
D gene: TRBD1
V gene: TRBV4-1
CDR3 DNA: TGCGCCAGCAGCCAAGAGGACAGGGTAGTAGAGACCCAGTACTTC
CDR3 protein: CASSQEDRVVETQYF

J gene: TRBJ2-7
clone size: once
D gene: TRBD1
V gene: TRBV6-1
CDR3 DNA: TGTGCCAGCAGTGAAGGACAGGGGGGCTCCTACGAGCAGTACTTC
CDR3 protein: CASSEGQGGSYEQYF

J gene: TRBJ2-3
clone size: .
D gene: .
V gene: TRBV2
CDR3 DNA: TGTGCCAGCACTAGGCTAGCAGAAAACACAGATACGCAGTATTTT
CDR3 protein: CASTRLAENTDTQYF

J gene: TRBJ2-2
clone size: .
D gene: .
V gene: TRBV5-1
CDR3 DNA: TGCGCCAGCAGCTTGTTTGGGCCCAACACCGGGGAGCTGTTTTTT
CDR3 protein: CASSLFGPNTGELFF

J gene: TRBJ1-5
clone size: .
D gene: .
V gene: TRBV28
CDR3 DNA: TGTGCCAGCAGGCCCGGGCTTCGAAGGAGGAGCAATCAGCCCCAGCATTTT
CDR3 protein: CASRPGLRRRSNQPQHF

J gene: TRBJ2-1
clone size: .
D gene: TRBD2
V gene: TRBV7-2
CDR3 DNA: TGTGCCAGCAGCTTAGAGGGTAGCGGGAGCCCCTACAATGAGCAGTTCTTC
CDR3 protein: CASSLEGSGSPYNEQFF

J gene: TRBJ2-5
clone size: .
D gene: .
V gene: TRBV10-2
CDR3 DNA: TGCGCCAGCAGTGTTTCCGCCCTGGGCGGGGAGACCCAGTACTTC
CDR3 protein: CASSVSALGGETQYF

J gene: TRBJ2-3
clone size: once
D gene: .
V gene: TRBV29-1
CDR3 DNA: TGCAGCGTTGCGGCAGATACGCAGTATTTT
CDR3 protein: CSVAADTQYF

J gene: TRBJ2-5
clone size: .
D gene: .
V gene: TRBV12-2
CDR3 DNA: TGTGCAAGTCGCTTAATGGACAGGAGTCAAGAGACCCAGTACTTC
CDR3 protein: CASRLMDRSQETQYF

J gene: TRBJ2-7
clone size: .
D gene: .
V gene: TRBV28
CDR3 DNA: TGTGCCAGCAGTACCCCAGCAGGAGAGCAGTACTTC
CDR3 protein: CASSTPAGEQYF

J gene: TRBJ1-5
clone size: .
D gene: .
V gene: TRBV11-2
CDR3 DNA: TGTGCCAGCAGCTTAGTTCGCTGGGCTTATAGCAATCAGCCCCAGCATTTT
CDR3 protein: CASSLVRWAYSNQPQHF

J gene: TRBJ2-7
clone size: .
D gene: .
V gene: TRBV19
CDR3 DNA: TGTGCCAGTAGTATCTCCGTCTCGCTAACCTACGAGCAGTACTTC
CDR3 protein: CASSISVSLTYEQYF